These 22 T cell receptor beta chains share one sample of origin, sequenced in a study of neurological immune-mediated disorders. The time point denotes: longitudinal time-point 1 (baseline). TCRdb passed the 5' RACE reads through MiXCR, listing each CDR3 protein once. In the table there are about 49,000 distinct CDR3 sequences, about a tenth of which are singletons. The sequencing input was PBMCs. The receptor source for this set is a woman in her thirties or forties in good health.

This clonotype was detected many times. V and J are TRBV12-3 or TRBV12-4 and TRBJ2-7, with no clear D. Deletions cut 5 bases from V and 2 bases from J, with 16 bases between. This CDR3 is 15 amino acids long. DNA for the CDR3: TGTGCCAGCAGTCGGAACAGCCAGGAACCCTACGAGCAGTACTTC. Its protein is CASSRNSQEPYEQYF.

This clonotype was detected many times. The J gene is TRBJ2-1, the V gene TRBV4-3, with 8 bases identical to TRBD1. After removal of 4 bases from V and 4 bases from J, the junction contained 12 bases not matched to a gene. This CDR3 has 17 residues. In germline, CDR1 is LGHNA, CDR2 YSLEER. The CDR3 is CASSLRYKGTGYNEQFF. CDR3 coding DNA: TGCGCCAGCAGCCTGAGGTATAAGGGGACAGGTTACAATGAGCAGTTCTTC.

Ten or more counts support this clonotype. The CDR3 region is CSARVGQPYTEAFF. The CDR3 nucleotides are TGCAGTGCTAGGGTGGGGCAGCCGTACACTGAAGCTTTCTTT. The chain carries TRBV20-1 and TRBJ1-1, with D maybe TRBD1 (5 bases). The CDR3 totals 14 residues. Germline V gene lookup returns CDR1 DFQATT and CDR2 SNEGSKA (reference sequence). V lost 3 bases, J lost 3 bases, and 14 bases lay in between.

A remark on this clonotype: A read error may account for a junction end that differs from germline. The chain carries TRBV20-1 and TRBJ1-2; D is unresolved. CDR1 is DFQATT and CDR2 is SNEGSKA in the germline V gene (reference sequence). The CDR3 runs to 13 residues. The CDR3 nucleotides read TGCATTGCTAGATTCAGGCAAAACTATGGCTACACCTTC. Its translation is CIARFRQNYGYTF.

This clonotype showed up many times. The CDR3 DNA follows: TGCGCCAGCAGCAGGGGTTCAGGGTCTAATTCCTACGAGCAGTACTTC. Amino acids: CASSRGSGSNSYEQYF. The genes are TRBV5-1 and TRBJ2-7; perhaps TRBD1 as D (5 bases). Trimming pared 4 bases from V and 1 base from J, leaving 18 bases between. The germline V gene has CDR1 SGHRS and CDR2 YFSETQ. This CDR3 region has 16 residues.

This clonotype was picked up many times. CDR3 in DNA: TGCAGTGCAAGTACCCCTGGGAAGTCCTACGAGCAGTACTTC. Amino acids: CSASTPGKSYEQYF. The rearrangement joins TRBV20-1 to TRBJ2-7; no firm D call. The CDR3 runs to 14 residues. V lost 6 bases and J lost 1, with 16 bases in between. Germline V gene sequence: CDR1 DFQATT, CDR2 SNEGSKA (reference sequence).

In its sample, this clonotype was seen many times. The chain recombines TRBV20-1 with TRBJ2-5; tentative D call: TRBD1 (5 bases). V lost 7 bases to trimming and J lost 5 bases, with 14 bases between them. The CDR3 consists of 12 residues. Germline V lookup: CDR1 DFQATT, CDR2 SNEGSKA (reference sequence). CDR3 coding DNA: TGCAGTGTTCAGGGTTCAGACGAGACCCAGTACTTC. Translation gives CSVQGSDETQYF.

The chain couples TRBV15 to TRBJ1-2; D remains ambiguous. V was clipped by 1 base and J by 0 bases, with 9 bases between them. CDR1 LNHNV and CDR2 YYDKDF come from the germline V gene (reference sequence). This CDR3 comprises 15 residues. The CDR3 loop reads CATSRGRGPNYGYTF. DNA of the CDR3: TGTGCCACCAGCAGAGGGAGAGGACCTAACTATGGCTACACCTTC. Using reference TRBV15 and TRBJ1-2 for the parts outside the CDR3, the full variable domain is DAMVIQNPRYQVTQFGKPVTLSCSQTLNHNVMYWYQQKSSQAPKLLFHYYDKDFNNEADTPDNFQSRRPNTSFCFLDIRSPGLGDTAMYLCATSRGRGPNYGYTFGSGTRLTVV.

This clonotype was found many times. V gene TRBV4-3 combines with J gene TRBJ2-2; possible D gene TRBD2, 6 bases. V was shortened by 4 bases and J by 0 bases, with 9 bases between the two germline ends. Germline CDR1 and CDR2: LGHNA and YSLEER. The CDR3 spans 15 residues. The CDR3 sequence: CASSRGTSNTGELFF. The DNA of the CDR3 is TGCGCCAGCAGCCGGGGGACTTCGAACACCGGGGAGCTGTTTTTT.

Ten or more counts support this clonotype. V gene TRBV5-1 combines with J gene TRBJ1-5; TRBD1 agrees at 8 bases. The CDR3 is made up of 15 amino acids. From germline, CDR1 is SGHRS and CDR2 YFSETQ. J was trimmed by 7 bases and V by 0 bases; bases with no gene match: 6. CDR3 region: CASSLGTGYDQPQHF. In DNA form, the CDR3 reads TGCGCCAGCAGCTTGGGGACAGGGTATGACCAGCCCCAGCATTTT.

This clonotype showed up just once. This may come from a read error, since a much larger clone is one base off. J is TRBJ2-7 and V is TRBV3-1, with a possible D match to TRBD2 (5 bases). From germline, CDR1 is LGHDT and CDR2 YNNKEL (reference sequence). This CDR3 is 14 amino acids long. V shed 2 bases and J shed 3 bases, with 11 bases lying between them. CDR3 bases: TGTGCCAGCAGCCAAACTAGACGGTTCTACGAGCAGTACTTC. Its protein product is CASSQTRRFYEQYF.

The gene calls are TRBV10-3 and TRBJ2-2; possible D gene TRBD2, 5 bases. The CDR3 covers 15 residues. The V gene's germline CDR1 is ENHRY and CDR2 SYGVKD. Deletions cut 0 bases from V and 6 bases from J, with 11 bases between. This CDR3 reads CAISESLERAGELFF. CDR3 bases: TGTGCCATCAGTGAGTCCCTCGAGAGGGCCGGGGAGCTGTTTTTT.

The rearrangement joins TRBV9 to TRBJ1-5, with TRBD1 as a possible D gene (5 bases). Trimming took off 0 bases at V and 3 bases at J, with 7 bases between the two ends. The V gene's germline CDR1 is SGDLS and CDR2 YYNGEE. The CDR3 has 14 residues. The CDR3, as DNA: TGTGCCAGCAGCGTAGGGGGGAACAATCAGCCCCAGCATTTT. Translated, it gives CASSVGGNNQPQHF. Filled out from reference TRBV9 and TRBJ1-5, the complete variable domain reads DSGVTQTPKHLITATGQRVTLRCSPRSGDLSVYWYQQSLDQGLQFLIQYYNGEERAKGNILERFSAQQFPDLHSELNLSSLELGDSALYFCASSVGGNNQPQHFGDGTRLSIL.

This clonotype has ten or more counts. The genes are TRBV20-1 and TRBJ1-4; D unresolved. V was trimmed by 6 bases and J by 7 bases, leaving 24 bases between them. This CDR3 has 16 amino acids. Germline V lookup: CDR1 DFQATT, CDR2 SNEGSKA (reference sequence). The CDR3 protein is CSAPYDRGRDREKLFF. Written as DNA, the CDR3 is TGCAGTGCCCCGTACGACCGGGGAAGGGATCGTGAAAAACTGTTTTTT.

This clonotype was found many times. The CDR3: CSARFGSMNTEAFF. The CDR3 region has the DNA TGCAGTGCTAGGTTTGGCAGCATGAACACTGAAGCTTTCTTT. The V call is TRBV20-1, the J call TRBJ1-1; D gene ambiguous. The CDR3 has 14 amino acids. Germline CDR1 DFQATT, CDR2 SNEGSKA (reference sequence). V was trimmed by 3 bases and J by 0 bases, leaving 11 bases between them.

This clonotype was detected many times. The gene calls are TRBV5-1 and TRBJ1-2, with 9 bases lining up with TRBD1. After removal of 0 bases from V and 6 bases from J, the junction contained 3 bases not matched to a gene. In germline, CDR1 is SGHRS, CDR2 YFSETQ. The CDR3 is 14 residues long. The CDR3 DNA sequence: TGCGCCAGCAGCTTGGGAGGACAGGGGAATGGCTACACCTTC. Translated, it gives CASSLGGQGNGYTF.

This clonotype occurred many times. The V call is TRBV12-3 or TRBV12-4, the J call TRBJ1-4, with 10 bases fitting TRBD1. V shed 6 bases, J shed 7 bases, and the junction held 8 bases outside the gene matches. There are 15 residues in the CDR3. CDR3 DNA: TGTGCCAGCAGAGCCGACAGGGGGCGAGGTGAAAAACTGTTTTTT. As protein: CASRADRGRGEKLFF.

There are many counts of this clonotype. This chain uses TRBV5-1 with TRBJ1-1; D perhaps matches TRBD1 (5 bases). Germline CDR1 SGHRS, CDR2 YFSETQ. CDR3 length: 15 amino acids. Trimming stripped 0 bases from V and 5 bases from J, with 14 bases between. The CDR3 DNA sequence: TGCGCCAGCAGCTTGGGGTGGCAGGGAAGGACTGAAGCTTTCTTT. Its translation: CASSLGWQGRTEAFF.

Points on this clonotype: Relative to the germline gene, one junction end is altered; a read error may explain this. J is TRBJ1-6 and V is TRBV2; D gene unclear. CDR3 size: 14 residues. Germline assignment: CDR1 SNHLY and CDR2 FYNNEI. The CDR3 bases are TGTGCCAGCAGACGGACGGAGTATACTTCACCCCTACACTTT. This sequence encodes CASRRTEYTSPLHF. Using reference TRBV2 and TRBJ1-6 for the parts outside the CDR3, the full variable domain is EPEVTQTPSHQVTQMGQEVILRCVPISNHLYFYWYRQILGQKVEFLVSFYNNEISEKSEIFDDQFSVERPDGSNFTLKIRSTKLEDSAMYFCASRRTEYTSPLHFGNGTRLTVT.

This clonotype was detected many times. The chain uses TRBV5-6 and TRBJ2-7; tentatively, D is TRBD1 (5 bases). CDR3 length: 13 amino acids. The germline V gene has CDR1 SGHDT and CDR2 YYEEEE. V dropped 5 bases and J dropped 3 bases, with 12 bases sitting between them. As DNA, the CDR3 is TGTGCCAGCAGTCCTCAGGGTGACTACGAGCAGTACTTC. This encodes CASSPQGDYEQYF.

In this sample, this clonotype turned up many times. CDR3 amino acids: CATSSDRGSYEQYF. The CDR3 coding sequence is TGTGCCACCAGCAGTGACAGGGGATCGTACGAGCAGTACTTC. The J gene is TRBJ2-7, the V gene TRBV15, with TRBD1 identical over 8 bases. CDR1 and CDR2 from the germline V gene are LNHNV and YYDKDF (reference sequence). The CDR3 sequence is 14 residues long. Trimming cost V 3 bases and J 4 bases; bases outside gene matches: 5.

This clonotype was recorded many times. This chain connects TRBV5-5 to TRBJ1-1; maybe TRBD1 (5 bases). The CDR3 runs 13 residues. Germline CDR1 and CDR2: SGHKS and YYEKEE (reference sequence). V lost 2 bases, J lost 0 bases, and 5 bases lay in between. The CDR3: CASSFRVNTEAFF. The CDR3 nucleotides are TGTGCCAGCAGCTTCAGGGTGAACACTGAAGCTTTCTTT.